This T cell receptor beta chain was sequenced in a study of CD8+CD57+ T cells in acquired aplastic anemia. Selection for sequencing was limited to patients who had shown CD8+CD57+ cell expansion by flow cytometry. No therapy had been given to the patients at the time of blood sampling. The V end was cut by 3 bases, the J end by 0 bases, with 8 bases between. The CDR3 sequence is 14 residues long. Per germline, CDR1 LGHDT and CDR2 YNNKEL (reference sequence). CDR3 and TCR beta VDJ profiling relied on genomic DNA as the template. Using its own MiXCR run on the reads, TCRdb lists one record per CDR3 protein. The data hold just over 450,000 distinct CDR3 sequences, with roughly a third observed a single time.

The sequenced material came from sorted CD4+, CD8+, or CD8+CD57+ T cells (not recorded which) from PBMCs. This clonotype was obtained from a human donor with aplastic anemia. This rearrangement joins TRBV3-1 to TRBJ1-1; D is undetermined. The CDR3 DNA reads TGTGCCAGCAGCCATCAATTCATGAACACTGAAGCTTTCTTT. This sequence encodes CASSHQFMNTEAFF.